This T cell receptor (beta chain) was recovered during a study of human T cells and chemical hapten exposure. Study overall: All patients underwent weekly scalp dosing with diphenylcyclopropenone for the full roughly 25-week study.

Findings of the study overall: Counts of TCRs expanded at PT1 correlated positively with patch test score. TCRs above 1 in 1000 frequency stayed constant with DPC sensitization.

As for time point: pre-sensitization, week 0. Treatment described: therapeutic diphenylcyclopropenone sensitization with weekly scalp DPC. This clonotype was seen many times. Antigen specificity is unknown. Germline CDR1 reads SNHLY; CDR2 reads FYNNEI. This CDR3 spans 15 amino acids. V lost 1 base to trimming and J lost 2 bases, with 10 bases between them. TCRdb reanalysed the RACE reads using MiXCR and keeps one entry per CDR3 protein. The sample holds about 380,000 distinct CDR3 sequences, approximately 5.1% seen once. This sequence was found in a woman in her forties or fifties with alopecia areata. Some clones in this sample may be carry-over from other donors' samples. The sample consisted of whole blood, taken in connection with sensitization to the hapten diphenylcyclopropenone (DPC). The chain recombines TRBV2 with TRBJ2-3, with D possibly matching TRBD2 (5 bases). CDR3 in DNA: TGTGCCAGCAGTGAAGATAGGCGGGCCACAGATACGCAGTATTTT. Amino acids: CASSEDRRATDTQYF. Filled out from reference TRBV2 and TRBJ2-3, the complete variable domain reads EPEVTQTPSHQVTQMGQEVILRCVPISNHLYFYWYRQILGQKVEFLVSFYNNEISEKSEIFDDQFSVERPDGSNFTLKIRSTKLEDSAMYFCASSEDRRATDTQYFGPGTRLTVL.